This T cell receptor (beta chain) is from a study of response to subunit inactivated influenza vaccine. General study findings and limits: The authors put forward the suggestion that each seasonal influenza vaccination may bring in only a limited number of new T cells.

The J segment lost 8 bases and the V segment lost 0 bases, leaving 4 bases of the junction unmatched. In germline, CDR1 is KGHDR, CDR2 SFDVKD. This CDR3 spans 15 amino acids. This clonotype was recorded many times. Its antigen remains unknown. Via MiXCR, TCRdb re-called the RT-PCR reads, giving one row per CDR3 protein. The profile shows hundreds of thousands of distinct CDR3 sequences, about 7.6% of them singletons. The specimen was PBMCs from blood, collected around 25 months after vaccination. V gene TRBV24-1 combines with J gene TRBJ2-1; 9 bases agree with TRBD1. This clonotype was obtained from a man between 50 and 75 years old who received an inactivated influenza vaccine. In DNA, the CDR3 is TGTGCCACCAGTGATTTGGGGACAGGGAGGGATGAGCAGTTCTTC. Amino acids: CATSDLGTGRDEQFF.